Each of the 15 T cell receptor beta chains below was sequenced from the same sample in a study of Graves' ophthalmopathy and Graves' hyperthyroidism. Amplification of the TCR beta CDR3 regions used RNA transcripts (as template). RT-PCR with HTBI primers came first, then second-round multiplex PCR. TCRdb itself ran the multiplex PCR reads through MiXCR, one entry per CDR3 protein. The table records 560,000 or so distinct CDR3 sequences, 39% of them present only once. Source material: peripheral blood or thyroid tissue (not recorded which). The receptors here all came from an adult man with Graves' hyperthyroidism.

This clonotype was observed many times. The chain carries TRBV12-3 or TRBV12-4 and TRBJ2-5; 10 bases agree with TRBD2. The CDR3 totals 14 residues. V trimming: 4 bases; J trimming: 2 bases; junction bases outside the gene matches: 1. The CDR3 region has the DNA TGTGCCAGCAGTTGGACTAGCGGTCAAGAGACCCAGTACTTC. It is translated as CASSWTSGQETQYF.

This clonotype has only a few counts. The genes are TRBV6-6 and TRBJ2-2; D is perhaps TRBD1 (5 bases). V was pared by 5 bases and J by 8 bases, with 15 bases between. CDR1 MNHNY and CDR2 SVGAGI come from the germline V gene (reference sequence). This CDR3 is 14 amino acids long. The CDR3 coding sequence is TGTGCCAGCAGTGAATGGCAGGGTACGGGGGAGCTGTTTTTT. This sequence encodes CASSEWQGTGELFF.

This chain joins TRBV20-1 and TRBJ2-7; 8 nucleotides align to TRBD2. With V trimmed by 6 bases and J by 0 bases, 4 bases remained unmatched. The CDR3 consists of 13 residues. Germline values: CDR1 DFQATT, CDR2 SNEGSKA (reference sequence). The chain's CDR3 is CSAPAGGSYEQYF. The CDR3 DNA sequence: TGCAGTGCCCCGGCGGGGGGCTCCTACGAGCAGTACTTC.

The CDR3: CASTRSGVETQYF. Here the CDR3 DNA reads TGTGCCAGCACCCGTAGCGGGGTTGAGACCCAGTACTTC. The chain joins TRBV7-8 to TRBJ2-5; TRBD2 matches 8 bases. The CDR3 is 13 amino acids. J gave up 5 bases and V 7 bases, and 6 bases lay outside the gene matches. Germline-derived CDR1 and CDR2 are SGHVS and FQNEAQ.

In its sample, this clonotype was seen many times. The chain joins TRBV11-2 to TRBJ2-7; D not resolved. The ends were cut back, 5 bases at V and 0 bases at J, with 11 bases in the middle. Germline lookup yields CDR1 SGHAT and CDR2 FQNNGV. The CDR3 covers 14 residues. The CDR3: CASSEGPPSYEQYF. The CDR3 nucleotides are TGTGCCAGCAGCGAAGGCCCTCCCTCCTACGAGCAGTACTTC.

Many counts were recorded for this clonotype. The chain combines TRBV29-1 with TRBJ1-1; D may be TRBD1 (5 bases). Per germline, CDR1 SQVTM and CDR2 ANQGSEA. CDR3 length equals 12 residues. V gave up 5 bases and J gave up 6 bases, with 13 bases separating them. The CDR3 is CSVHRSGSEAFF. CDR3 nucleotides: TGCAGCGTTCATAGGTCAGGGTCTGAAGCTTTCTTT.

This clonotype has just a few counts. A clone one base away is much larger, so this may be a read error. The CDR3 region has the DNA TGTGCCAGCAGTCGAGGGGGGACCTACGAGCAGTACTTC. Amino acid sequence: CASSRGGTYEQYF. The chain joins TRBV7-9 to TRBJ2-7; D possibly matches TRBD1 or TRBD2 (6 bases each). This CDR3 is 13 amino acids long. The germline V gene encodes CDR1 SEHNR and CDR2 FQNEAQ (reference sequence). Trimming cost V 6 bases and J 2 bases, with 11 bases left between them.

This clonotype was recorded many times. Here the CDR3 DNA reads TGTGCCAGCAGCCCAGCCCAGGGGACAGGGTTTTGGGACGAGCAGTACTTC. This gives the protein CASSPAQGTGFWDEQYF. The chain couples TRBV7-9 to TRBJ2-7, with TRBD1 matching 9 bases. The germline gives CDR1 SEHNR, CDR2 FQNEAQ (reference sequence). The CDR3 is 17 residues long. Trimming cost V 5 bases and J 5 bases; bases outside gene matches: 16.

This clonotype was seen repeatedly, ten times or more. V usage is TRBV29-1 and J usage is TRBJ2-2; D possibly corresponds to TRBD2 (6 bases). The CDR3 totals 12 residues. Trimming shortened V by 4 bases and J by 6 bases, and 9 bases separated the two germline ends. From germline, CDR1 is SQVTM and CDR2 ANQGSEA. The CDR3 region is CSVGTGAGELFF. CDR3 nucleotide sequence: TGCAGCGTTGGAACGGGAGCCGGGGAGCTGTTTTTT.

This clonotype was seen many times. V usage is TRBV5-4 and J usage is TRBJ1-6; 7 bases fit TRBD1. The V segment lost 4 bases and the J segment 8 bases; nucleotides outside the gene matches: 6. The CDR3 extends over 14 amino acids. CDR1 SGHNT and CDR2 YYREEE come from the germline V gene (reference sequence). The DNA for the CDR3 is TGTGCCAGCAGCGTGACAGGGTCGCATTCACCCCTCCACTTT. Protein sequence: CASSVTGSHSPLHF.

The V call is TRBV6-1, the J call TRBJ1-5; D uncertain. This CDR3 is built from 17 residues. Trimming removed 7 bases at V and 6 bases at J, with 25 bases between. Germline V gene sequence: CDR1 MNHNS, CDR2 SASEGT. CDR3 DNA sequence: TGTGCCAGCAAGTCTCGGTCGGGGTCTGGGAGTATTCAGCCCCAGCATTTT. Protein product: CASKSRSGSGSIQPQHF.

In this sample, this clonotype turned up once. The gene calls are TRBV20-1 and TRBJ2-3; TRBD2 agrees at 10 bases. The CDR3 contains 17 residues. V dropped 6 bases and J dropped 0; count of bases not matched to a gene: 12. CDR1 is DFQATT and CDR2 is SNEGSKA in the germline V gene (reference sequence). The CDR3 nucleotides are TGCAGTGCCCTCCTGAGAGGGACTAGCGTTAGCACAGATACGCAGTATTTT. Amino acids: CSALLRGTSVSTDTQYF.

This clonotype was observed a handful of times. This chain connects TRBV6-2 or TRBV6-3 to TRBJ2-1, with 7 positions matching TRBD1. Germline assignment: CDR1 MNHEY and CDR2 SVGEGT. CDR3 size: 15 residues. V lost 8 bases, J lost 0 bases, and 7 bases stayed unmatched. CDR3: CASFRGGFSYNEQFF. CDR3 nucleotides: TGTGCCAGCTTCCGAGGGGGCTTCTCCTACAATGAGCAGTTCTTC.

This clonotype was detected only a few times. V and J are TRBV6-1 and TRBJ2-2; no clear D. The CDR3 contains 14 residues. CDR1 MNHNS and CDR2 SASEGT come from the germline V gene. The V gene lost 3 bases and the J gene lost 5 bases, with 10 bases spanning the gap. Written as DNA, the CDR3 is TGTGCCAGCAGTGATATTGGGGAAACCGGGGAGCTGTTTTTT. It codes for CASSDIGETGELFF.

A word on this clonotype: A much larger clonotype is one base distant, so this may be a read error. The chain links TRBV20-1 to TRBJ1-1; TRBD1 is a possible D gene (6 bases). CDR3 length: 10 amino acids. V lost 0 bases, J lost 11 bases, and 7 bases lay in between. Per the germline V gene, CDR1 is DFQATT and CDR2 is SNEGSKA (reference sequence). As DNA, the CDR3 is TGCAGTGCTAGAGATCAGGGGGCTTTCTTT. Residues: CSARDQGAFF.